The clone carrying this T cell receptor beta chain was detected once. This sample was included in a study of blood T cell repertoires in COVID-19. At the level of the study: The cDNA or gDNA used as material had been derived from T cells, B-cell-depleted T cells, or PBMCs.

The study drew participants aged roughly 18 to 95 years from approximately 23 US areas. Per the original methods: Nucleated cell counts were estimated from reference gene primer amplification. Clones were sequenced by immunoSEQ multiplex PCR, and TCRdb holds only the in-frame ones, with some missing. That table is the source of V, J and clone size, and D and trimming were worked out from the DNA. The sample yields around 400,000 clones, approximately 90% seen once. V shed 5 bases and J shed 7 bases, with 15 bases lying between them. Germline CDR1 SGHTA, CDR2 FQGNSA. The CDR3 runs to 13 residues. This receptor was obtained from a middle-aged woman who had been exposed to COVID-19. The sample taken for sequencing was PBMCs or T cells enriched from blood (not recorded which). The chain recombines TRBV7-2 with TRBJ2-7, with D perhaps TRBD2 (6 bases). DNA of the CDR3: TGTGCCAGCAGCGGGGGGACCCGGAGGGAGCAGTACTTC. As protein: CASSGGTRREQYF. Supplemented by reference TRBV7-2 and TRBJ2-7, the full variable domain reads GAGVSQSPSNKVTEKGKDVELRCDPISGHTALYWYRQSLGQGLEFLIYFQGNSAPDKSGLPSDRFSAERTGGSVSTLTIQRTQQEDSAVYLCASSGGTRREQYFGPGTRLTVT.